This T cell receptor (beta chain) comes out of a study of CD8 T cell repertoires and HIV-1 epitope variants. Whole-study context: Control wells had CMV/EBV/flu peptides, negative Ebola AY9, or no peptide.

Assay used: immunoSEQ multiplex PCR; TCRdb lists only in-frame clones, some missing. The profile shows 95,000 or so clones, 74% of them singletons. Trimming removed 6 bases at V and 5 bases at J, with 7 bases between. The length of the CDR3 is 12 residues. Germline lookup yields CDR1 KGHSH and CDR2 LQKENI. Sequencing used uncultured baseline CD8+ T cells from peripheral blood mononuclear cells (PBMCs). The chain has TRBV18 and TRBJ1-4; no reliable D call. The source is a male donor with HIV. CDR3 nucleotides: TGTGCCAGCTCCCCTGGAAATGAAAAACTGTTTTTT. It yields the protein CASSPGNEKLFF.